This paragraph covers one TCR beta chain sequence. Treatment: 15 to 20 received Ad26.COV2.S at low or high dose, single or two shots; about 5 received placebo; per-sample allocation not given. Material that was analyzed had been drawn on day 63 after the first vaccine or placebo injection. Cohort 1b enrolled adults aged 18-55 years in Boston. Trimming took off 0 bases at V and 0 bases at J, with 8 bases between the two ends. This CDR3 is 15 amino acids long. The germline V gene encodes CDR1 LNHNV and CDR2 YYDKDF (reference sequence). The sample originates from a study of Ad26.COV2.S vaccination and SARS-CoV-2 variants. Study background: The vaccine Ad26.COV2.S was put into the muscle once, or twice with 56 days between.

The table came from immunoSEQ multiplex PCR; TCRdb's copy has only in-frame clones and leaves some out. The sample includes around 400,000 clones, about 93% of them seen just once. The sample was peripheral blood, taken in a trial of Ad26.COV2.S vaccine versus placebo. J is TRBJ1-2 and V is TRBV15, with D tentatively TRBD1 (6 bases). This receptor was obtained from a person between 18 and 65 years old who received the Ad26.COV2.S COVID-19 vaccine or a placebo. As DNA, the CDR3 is TGTGCCACCAGCAGAGAACAGGGTACTAACTATGGCTACACCTTC. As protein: CATSREQGTNYGYTF.